Below, one T cell receptor (beta chain) is given with its context. Its target antigen remains unknown. The sample holds no much larger clone one base away, and base qualities are not on file. Ophthalmopathy patients had moderately to severely active disease, Clinical Activity Score of at least 3, NOSPECS grade of at least 4, and disease duration under 3 months. Patients with other autoimmune diseases, uncontrolled infections, pregnancy or lactation were excluded from the study. Clinical symptoms, serum thyroxine, TRAb, thyroid ultrasound and orbital computed tomography formed the basis of the diagnosis. Using Ficoll-Paque density gradient centrifugation, PBMCs were isolated from over 8.5 ml of fresh peripheral blood. Total RNA was extracted using Trizol reagent, and RNA quality was checked on an Agilent 2100 Bioanalyzer. The sample comes from a study of Graves' ophthalmopathy and Graves' hyperthyroidism (dated by TCRdb to about 2018). For context, the study as a whole: Peripheral blood was collected before any treatment was given, at the time of initial diagnosis. An independent validation cohort was composed of roughly 18 hyperthyroidism patients and 17 patients who later progressed from hyperthyroidism to ophthalmopathy. To explore V-J signatures that distinguish ophthalmopathy from hyperthyroidism, a discovery set of 100 patients was enrolled, made up of around 40 with ophthalmopathy and 57 with stable hyperthyroidism. In a handful of hyperthyroidism patients, the T-cell repertoires found in thyroid tissue were compared with those found in blood. The roughly 99 discovery patients were divided at random into training and test sets in a 7:3 ratio. Following sampling, methimazole starting at 30 mg daily was administered to hyperthyroidism patients, and high-dose intravenous methylprednisolone was administered to ophthalmopathy patients. In total, over 130 blood samples were TCR-sequenced: some 40 ophthalmopathy, some 80 hyperthyroidism and some 17 hyperthyroidism-to-ophthalmopathy patients. To tell Graves' ophthalmopathy apart from Graves' hyperthyroidism, and to predict which patients would progress to ophthalmopathy, the study relied on TCR beta repertoire signatures.

Inclusive of the bounding cysteine and phenylalanine, the CDR3 is 11 residues long. Kept here is only the CDR3 DNA, which spans 33 bases and is read in frame from base 1. V is reduced by 8 bases and J by 4 bases, leaving a spacing of 8 bases between them. CDR1 and CDR2 (MNHEY, SVGEGT) derive from the germline V gene. TCR beta CDR3 regions were amplified from RNA transcripts for repertoire sequencing. HTBI primers and the Qiagen OneStep RT-PCR kit were used in a first-round RT-PCR, which was followed by a second-round multiplex PCR, size selection and purification. Libraries were sequenced on an Illumina HiSeq2000 using paired-end 100 bp reads. The paper's data handling went like this. Reads were processed with SOAPnuke, discarding reads with adapters, uncalled bases, mean Phred below 15, or no exact constant-primer or identifier match. High-quality paired reads were merged with COPE v1.2.5. Unique nucleotide sequences were defined as clonotypes and aligned to IMGT TRB V, D and J references using MiTCR v1.1. Only V-J combinations with frequency above 0.0001 were analysed, covering approximately 99% of repertoires. A TCR clonal expansion and chaos score per V-J combination was defined as the ratio of F50 clonal expansion to chaos observed in the TCRdist matrix. Welch's t-statistics and random forest were used to reduce features to about 14 V-J combinations, which were fed into a naive Bayes classifier. Thyroid-blood repertoire similarity was quantified with the Morisita-Horn index. TCRdb reworked the public reads: Q25 trimming with fastp, MiXCR clone assembly, productive beta chains retained. Rows merge per CDR3 protein into single entries with the most common DNA and genes. For this entry, the V and J calls and clone size follow TCRdb and not the study's own pipeline. A total of 150,000 to 200,000 distinct CDR3 sequences appear in this sample, 30% to 45% of them only once. About 9.5% of the sample lies in the top ten.

The paper's findings and limits, for the study overall: Most of the expanded thyroid clonotypes with a frequency above 0.001 were also detected in blood, and it was suggested that the thyroid immune response may be reflected by blood repertoires. In validation, the model predicted ophthalmopathy progression with about 70% sensitivity and around 72% specificity; roughly 12 predicted patients were CT-confirmed with GO in a median of approximately six months. No statistical method was used to predetermine the sample size, and group allocation was not hidden from the investigators. The 13-signature model separated ophthalmopathy from stable hyperthyroidism with around 90% sensitivity and about 84% specificity in cross-validation, and 80%/75% in the test set.

Material: peripheral blood. The receptor was derived from a man under 40 with Graves' ophthalmopathy. Donor details come from another sample of the same person, matched by shared clones. The sequence joins TRBV6-2 or TRBV6-3 to TRBJ2-5, with the D gene too uncertain to name. At the DNA level, the sequence is TGTGCCAGCGCCTTGGGAGAGACCCAGTACTTC. It specifies CASALGETQYF.